The 14 T cell receptor beta chains reported below all come from one sample, sequenced in a study of sequential checkpoint blockade in melanoma. Treatment: randomized to nivolumab then ipilimumab (arm A) or the reverse (arm B). TCRdb's table, derived via immunoSEQ multiplex PCR, lists solely in-frame clones and lacks some. The data show thousands of clones, around 22% seen once. The sample in question was tumor tissue (inferred from file names), obtained from a patient given nivolumab and ipilimumab in sequence. Receptor source: a human donor with melanoma.

This clone has just a few counts. The V call is TRBV9, the J call TRBJ2-3; 11 nucleotides match TRBD2. The V and J ends lost 4 bases and 6 bases, in that order; junction bases with no gene match: 10. CDR1 is SGDLS, CDR2 YYNGEE, per germline. There are 16 residues in the CDR3. In DNA form, the CDR3 reads TGTGCCAGCAGCCCCAGACTAGCGGGGATTGTGGATACGCAGTATTTT. Its translation: CASSPRLAGIVDTQYF.

This clone was seen a handful of times. The V and J genes are TRBV6-8 and TRBJ2-6; D remains unclear. Germline V gene data show CDR1 as MNHGY and CDR2 as SAAAGT. The germline V and J ends were trimmed by 5 bases and 4 bases, with 9 bases remaining between them. The CDR3 covers 14 residues. CDR3 residues: CASSAGVGANVLTF. CDR3 bases: TGTGCCAGCAGTGCAGGTGTAGGGGCCAACGTCCTGACTTTC.

This clone was seen a handful of times. The CDR3 is CASSYKGPRQPQHF. The CDR3 coding sequence is TGTGCCAGCAGTTACAAAGGGCCAAGACAGCCCCAGCATTTT. This sequence joins TRBV6-8 and TRBJ1-5, with unresolved D. Germline CDR1 is MNHGY and CDR2 is SAAAGT. V lost 2 bases to trimming and J lost 7 bases, with 12 bases between them. CDR3 length: 14 amino acids.

The chain combines TRBV28 with TRBJ1-2; TRBD1 agrees at 8 bases. J gave up 8 bases and V 6 bases, and 11 bases lay outside the gene matches. The CDR3 extends over 14 amino acids. Germline CDR1 reads MDHEN; CDR2 reads SYDVKM. The CDR3 loop reads CASSPSDREGGYTF. The CDR3 DNA follows: TGTGCCAGCAGCCCATCGGACAGGGAAGGAGGCTACACCTTC.

This clone is deemed medium-sized. The chain recombines TRBV11-3 with TRBJ1-2; 7 bases match TRBD1. This CDR3 is built from 14 residues. J gave up 4 bases and V 3 bases, and 5 bases lay outside the gene matches. In germline, CDR1 is SGHNT, CDR2 YENEEA. In DNA form, the CDR3 reads TGTGCCAGCAGCTTTGAGGGGGCGGCCTATGGCTACACCTTC. Protein: CASSFEGAAYGYTF. The variable domain in full, completed from reference TRBV11-3 and TRBJ1-2, reads EAGVVQSPRYKIIEKKQPVAFWCNPISGHNTLYWYLQNLGQGPELLIRYENEEAVDDSQLPKDRFSAERLKGVDSTLKIQPAELGDSAVYLCASSFEGAAYGYTFGSGTRLTVV.

The sample holds one count of this clone. The chain carries TRBV5-1 and TRBJ2-7, with D perhaps matching TRBD2 (5 bases). The CDR3 contains 15 residues. The germline V gene encodes CDR1 SGHRS and CDR2 YFSETQ. Trimming removed 4 bases at V and 0 bases at J, with 14 bases between. The CDR3 loop is CASSPTPGTSYEQYF. The CDR3, as DNA: TGCGCCAGCAGCCCCACGCCGGGAACCTCCTACGAGCAGTACTTC.

This clone is termed medium-sized. This chain connects TRBV10-3 to TRBJ2-5; tentative D call: TRBD1 (6 bases). Germline CDR1 is ENHRY and CDR2 is SYGVKD. V was shortened by 2 bases and J by 1 base, with 11 bases between the two germline ends. CDR3 size: 15 residues. Here the CDR3 DNA reads TGTGCCATCAGTGAGGGACAGCCAACCCAAGAGACCCAGTACTTC. Translation gives CAISEGQPTQETQYF.

V gene TRBV18 combines with J gene TRBJ1-6; no reliable D call. V gave up 3 bases and J gave up 8 bases, with 11 bases separating them. This CDR3 region has 14 residues. Germline CDR1 reads KGHSH; CDR2 reads LQKENI. CDR3 sequence reads: CASSPGGFDSPLHF. The DNA for the CDR3 is TGTGCCAGCTCACCTGGAGGGTTTGATTCACCCCTCCACTTT. Looking up the rest from reference TRBV18 and TRBJ1-6 gives the full variable domain: NAGVMQNPRHLVRRRGQEARLRCSPMKGHSHVYWYRQLPEEGLKFMVYLQKENIIDESGMPKERFSAEFPKEGPSILRIQQVVRGDSAAYFCASSPGGFDSPLHFGNGTRLTVT.

The genes are TRBV6-8 and TRBJ2-6; 12 positions match TRBD1. Trimming removed 7 bases from V and 1 base from J; junction bases left unmatched: 5. This CDR3 has 17 residues. CDR1 and CDR2 (germline): MNHGY, SAAAGT. CDR3 sequence: CASTGGQGASGANVLTF. In DNA form, the CDR3 reads TGTGCCAGCACAGGGGGACAGGGGGCTTCTGGGGCCAACGTCCTGACTTTC.

This rearrangement joins TRBV6-8 to TRBJ2-6; D gene uncertain. Germline CDR1 MNHGY, CDR2 SAAAGT. Trimming took 7 bases from V and 0 from J, leaving 13 bases between them. This CDR3 contains 16 residues. CDR3 residues: CASMDPTDSGANVLTF. Written as DNA, the CDR3 is TGTGCCAGCATGGACCCCACGGACTCTGGGGCCAACGTCCTGACTTTC.

The chain has TRBV18 and TRBJ2-5; 10 nucleotides match TRBD1. J gave up 4 bases and V 3 bases, and 5 bases lay outside the gene matches. CDR1 is KGHSH, CDR2 LQKENI, per germline. The CDR3 sequence is 15 residues long. The CDR3 is CASSPGQGIRETQYF. The CDR3 coding sequence is TGTGCCAGCTCACCGGGACAGGGGATTCGAGAGACCCAGTACTTC.

This clone was seen only a few times. The CDR3 region is CASGPRGYNEQFF. The CDR3 DNA follows: TGTGCCAGCGGACCAAGGGGTTACAATGAGCAGTTCTTC. V usage is TRBV7-1 and J usage is TRBJ2-1, with TRBD1 as a possible D gene (5 bases). TRBV7-1 is assigned to the ORF class and has an uncertain function. The CDR3 covers 13 residues. The V gene lost 8 bases and the J gene lost 4 bases, with 12 bases spanning the gap.

The CDR3 DNA is TGCGCCAGCAGCTTGGGATTTGGGGACCTGCGCCACGAGCAGTACTTC. Encoded protein: CASSLGFGDLRHEQYF. The chain recombines TRBV5-1 with TRBJ2-7; D is tentatively TRBD1 or TRBD2 (5 bases each). V lost 0 bases to trimming and J lost 5 bases, with 18 bases between them. CDR3 length: 16 amino acids. The germline CDR1 and CDR2 sequences are SGHRS and YFSETQ.

This clone is medium-sized in the sample. This chain connects TRBV11-3 to TRBJ1-3; possibly TRBD1 for D (5 bases). This CDR3 spans 15 amino acids. Trimming removed 5 bases from V and 4 bases from J, with 15 bases in between. The germline V gene encodes CDR1 SGHNT and CDR2 YENEEA. The CDR3 is CASSQGEKGGNTIYF. CDR3 nucleotides: TGTGCCAGCAGCCAAGGGGAAAAGGGCGGAAACACCATATATTTT.